This TCR beta chain was observed in a study of CXCR3-negative and CXCR3-positive naive CD8 T cells. The authors made the TRB cDNA libraries by 5' RACE using UMI labels. TCRdb processed the 5' RACE reads again and assigns one entry to each CDR3 protein, with no DNA. The sample has some 130,000 distinct CDR3 sequences. Investigators sorted each CD8+ T cell subset in triplicate, taking approximately 300,000 cells each time. The CDR3 totals 16 residues. Germline V gene data show CDR1 as SEHNR and CDR2 as FQNEAQ (reference sequence). This clonotype was obtained from a human donor in good health. Some clones in this sample may be carry-over from other donors' samples. The rearrangement links TRBV7-9 to TRBJ2-4; TCRdb reports TRBD1, a call that lacks DNA to check it against. The sample comprised naive CXCR3- CD8+ T cells from blood. Subset denoted: CD45RO-CCR7+CD27+CD95- naive CD8+ T cells lacking CXCR3 (TNR3-). CDR3 loop: CASSLPRTGPLNIQYF.